Shown below are 26 T cell receptor beta chains from a single sample sequenced in a study of T cell responses to AZD1222 COVID-19 vaccine. Generated by immunoSEQ multiplex PCR, the TCRdb table keeps only in-frame clones and is missing some. Of 130,000 to 150,000 clones listed, 88% were seen once; the top ten hold about 4.9%. The material sequenced was peripheral blood, taken 28 days after the second dose of the MenACWY control vaccine. Receptors originate from an adult who received the MenACWY meningococcal vaccine as a control.

This clone has only one observation. The chain has TRBV18 and TRBJ1-1; D uncertain. The CDR3 spans 13 residues. Trimming took 3 bases from V and 1 from J, leaving 6 bases between them. CDR1 KGHSH and CDR2 LQKENI come from the germline V gene. The CDR3 DNA is TGTGCCAGCTCACCGAGACAGAACACTGAAGCTTTCTTT. As protein: CASSPRQNTEAFF. Based on the CDR3 plus reference TRBV18 and TRBJ1-1, the full variable domain is NAGVMQNPRHLVRRRGQEARLRCSPMKGHSHVYWYRQLPEEGLKFMVYLQKENIIDESGMPKERFSAEFPKEGPSILRIQQVVRGDSAAYFCASSPRQNTEAFFGQGTRLTVV.

The rearrangement uses TRBV7-6 and TRBJ2-3; perhaps D is TRBD1 or TRBD2 (6 bases each). The germline V gene has CDR1 SGHVS and CDR2 FNYEAQ. The CDR3 is made up of 15 amino acids. Trimming cost V 5 bases and J 2 bases, with 14 bases left between them. In DNA form, the CDR3 reads TGTGCCAGCAGCCAGGGGAGGTTGGCCACAGATACGCAGTATTTT. It yields the protein CASSQGRLATDTQYF.

The gene calls are TRBV14 and TRBJ1-2; D is unresolved. The CDR3 runs 11 residues. Germline lookup yields CDR1 SGHDN and CDR2 FVKESK. Between the trimmed V and J ends, which lost 3 bases and 5 bases, there was a span of 4 bases. The CDR3 loop reads CASSQGYGYTF. The CDR3 DNA sequence: TGTGCCAGCAGCCAGGGATATGGCTACACCTTC.

The CDR3 DNA reads as TGCGCCAGCAGCCAAGGTGAGGGGAAAGGTCAGCCCCAGCATTTT. Its translation: CASSQGEGKGQPQHF. The chain links TRBV4-3 to TRBJ1-5, with D possibly being TRBD1 (5 bases). The CDR3 totals 15 residues. V was trimmed by 1 base and J by 6 bases, leaving 13 bases between them. The germline gives CDR1 LGHNA, CDR2 YSLEER.

The chain combines TRBV19 with TRBJ1-2; weak D call: TRBD1 (5 bases). Germline V gene sequence: CDR1 LNHDA, CDR2 SQIVND (reference sequence). V was shortened by 3 bases and J by 4 bases, with 15 bases between the two germline ends. The CDR3 spans 15 residues. The CDR3, as DNA: TGTGCCAGTAGTATCTCGAATTTCGGGACCTATGGCTACACCTTC. It yields the protein CASSISNFGTYGYTF. Full variable domain (outside the CDR3, taken from reference TRBV19 and TRBJ1-2): DGGITQSPKYLFRKEGQNVTLSCEQNLNHDAMYWYRQDPGQGLRLIYYSQIVNDFQKGDIAEGYSVSREKKESFPLTVTSAQKNPTAFYLCASSISNFGTYGYTFGSGTRLTVV.

The chain is built from TRBV10-3 and TRBJ1-1; no clear D gene. The CDR3 totals 16 residues. CDR1 is ENHRY and CDR2 is SYGVKD in the germline V gene. Trimming shortened V by 6 bases and J by 1 base, and 18 bases separated the two germline ends. In DNA, the CDR3 is TGTGCCATCAGGCGGGAGGGTGTGGATTCGAACACTGAAGCTTTCTTT. Amino acids: CAIRREGVDSNTEAFF.

This chain connects TRBV4-3 to TRBJ1-3; D call uncertain. The CDR3 length is 17 residues. With 1 base removed from V and 0 bases from J, the gap between germline ends came to 13 bases. CDR1 LGHNA and CDR2 YSLEER come from the germline V gene. The DNA for the CDR3 is TGCGCCAGCAGCCAAGTGCTCACCCTCTCCTCTGGAAACACCATATATTTT. Protein sequence: CASSQVLTLSSGNTIYF.

This chain links TRBV7-2 with TRBJ1-4; a weak D match, TRBD1 (5 bases). CDR1 is SGHTA, CDR2 FQGNSA, per germline. The CDR3 runs 14 residues. V was shortened by 1 base and J by 6 bases, with 9 bases between the two germline ends. CDR3 sequence reads: CASSLGLGDEKLFF. CDR3 nucleotide sequence: TGTGCCAGCAGCTTAGGTTTGGGGGATGAAAAACTGTTTTTT.

The rearrangement joins TRBV15 to TRBJ2-5; no firm D call. Germline CDR1 LNHNV, CDR2 YYDKDF (reference sequence). V gave up 5 bases and J gave up 4 bases, with 23 bases separating them. CDR3 length equals 17 residues. The CDR3 bases are TGTGCCACCAGCTTACACAGCGTCGGCGGAACGGGAGAGACCCAGTACTTC. Translated: CATSLHSVGGTGETQYF.

The chain has TRBV12-3 or TRBV12-4 and TRBJ2-7; D is unclear. The CDR3 is 11 amino acids. The V end was cut by 6 bases, the J end by 4 bases, with 7 bases between. The chain's CDR3 is CASSRRYEQYF. CDR3 nucleotides: TGTGCCAGCAGCCGAAGATACGAGCAGTACTTC.

Written as DNA, the CDR3 is TGTGCCAGCAGCCAAGAGGCCCTAGCGGGGGGCACAGATACGCAGTATTTT. Translation gives CASSQEALAGGTDTQYF. This sequence joins TRBV4-2 and TRBJ2-3, with TRBD2 matching 10 bases. J gave up 1 base and V 0 bases, and 4 bases lay outside the gene matches. Germline CDR1 and CDR2: LGHNA and YNFKEQ. CDR3 length: 17 residues.

The rearrangement links TRBV7-9 to TRBJ1-6; tentatively, D is TRBD1 (6 bases). This CDR3 has 13 residues. The V and J ends lost 5 bases and 7 bases respectively, with 9 bases between them. In germline, CDR1 is SEHNR, CDR2 FQNEAQ (reference sequence). The DNA for the CDR3 is TGTGCCAGCAGCCACAGGGAGAATTCACCCCTCCACTTT. It codes for CASSHRENSPLHF.

The rearrangement links TRBV27 to TRBJ1-5; 9 positions agree with TRBD1. The germline gives CDR1 MNHEY, CDR2 SMNVEV (reference sequence). The CDR3 spans 15 residues. Trimming took 5 bases from V and 9 from J; bases not matched to a gene: 11. CDR3 coding DNA: TGTGCCAGCAGTGGGGGACAGGGAGGGAGGATGCCCCAGCATTTT. This translates into CASSGGQGGRMPQHF.

V gene TRBV19 combines with J gene TRBJ2-3, with TRBD1 matching 8 bases. J lost 2 bases, V lost 3 bases, and 7 bases had no gene match. This CDR3 spans 16 amino acids. Germline V gene lookup returns CDR1 LNHDA and CDR2 SQIVND (reference sequence). The CDR3 region has the DNA TGTGCCAGTAGTATTCAGGGGGCGCAGAACACAGATACGCAGTATTTT. This gives the protein CASSIQGAQNTDTQYF.

This clone has just one count. The chain is built from TRBV7-3 and TRBJ1-2, with 7 bases identical to TRBD1. The CDR3 is 14 amino acids. V was pared by 3 bases and J by 8 bases, with 9 bases of the junction left unmatched. Germline V gene sequence: CDR1 SGHTA, CDR2 FQGTGA. Here the CDR3 reads CASSFDRVISGYTF. Written as DNA, the CDR3 is TGTGCCAGCAGCTTCGACAGGGTCATTTCCGGCTACACCTTC. The full variable domain, in which reference TRBV7-3 and TRBJ1-2 provide the parts outside the CDR3, is GAGVSQTPSNKVTEKGKYVELRCDPISGHTALYWYRQSLGQGPEFLIYFQGTGAADDSGLPNDRFFAVRPEGSVSTLKIQRTERGDSAVYLCASSFDRVISGYTFGSGTRLTVV.

This chain uses TRBV19 with TRBJ1-1; TRBD1 aligns across 9 bases. This CDR3 comprises 15 residues. CDR1 LNHDA and CDR2 SQIVND come from the germline V gene (reference sequence). Trimming cost V 4 bases and J 3 bases; bases outside gene matches: 6. CDR3 loop: CASSRTGEGYTEAFF. CDR3 nucleotides: TGTGCCAGTAGTAGGACAGGGGAGGGCTACACTGAAGCTTTCTTT.

J is TRBJ1-1 and V is TRBV12-3 or TRBV12-4; 8 bases match TRBD1. V dropped 7 bases and J dropped 6; count of bases not matched to a gene: 7. This CDR3 spans 13 amino acids. The CDR3 is CASTRTGKPEAFF. CDR3 coding DNA: TGTGCCAGCACCCGGACAGGGAAACCTGAAGCTTTCTTT.

This rearrangement joins TRBV10-3 to TRBJ1-2; perhaps TRBD1 as D (5 bases). V dropped 6 bases and J dropped 6 bases, with 14 bases sitting between them. CDR1 and CDR2 from the germline V gene are ENHRY and SYGVKD. The CDR3 has 13 amino acids. The CDR3 protein is CAIRVLGVDGYTF. CDR3 sequence (DNA): TGTGCCATCAGGGTACTAGGGGTAGATGGCTACACCTTC.

This chain joins TRBV12-3 or TRBV12-4 and TRBJ1-2; no definite D call. With 2 bases removed from V and 4 bases from J, the gap between germline ends came to 8 bases. This CDR3 spans 13 amino acids. In DNA form, the CDR3 reads TGTGCCAGCAGTTTACCCGGATCCTATGGCTACACCTTC. Translated, it gives CASSLPGSYGYTF.

This chain joins TRBV28 and TRBJ2-7; the match to TRBD1 covers 8 bases. The CDR3 length is 14 residues. Germline assignment: CDR1 MDHEN and CDR2 SYDVKM. Germline trimming cut 3 bases from V and 2 bases from J; bases unmatched to any gene: 3. In DNA, the CDR3 is TGTGCCAGCAGTTTGGCGGGACAGGCCTACGAGCAGTACTTC. Residues: CASSLAGQAYEQYF.

The chain uses TRBV14 and TRBJ1-4, with unresolved D. Trimming took off 2 bases at V and 4 bases at J, with 11 bases between the two ends. Per germline, CDR1 SGHDN and CDR2 FVKESK. There are 15 residues in the CDR3. CDR3 in amino acids: CASSQFPSRNEKLFF. CDR3 sequence (DNA): TGTGCCAGCAGCCAATTCCCGAGCCGTAATGAAAAACTGTTTTTT.

The chain links TRBV3-1 (or the pseudogene TRBV3-2) to TRBJ1-5, with unresolved D. This CDR3 contains 14 residues. Germline values: CDR1 LGHDT, CDR2 YNNKEL (reference sequence). The V end lost 3 bases, the J end lost 2 bases, and 8 bases lay between the germline ends. CDR3 protein: CASSQGMGNQPQHF. CDR3 nucleotides: TGTGCCAGCAGCCAGGGTATGGGCAATCAGCCCCAGCATTTT.

The chain has TRBV9 and TRBJ2-3, with 8 bases matching TRBD2. CDR3 size: 16 residues. The germline V gene has CDR1 SGDLS and CDR2 YYNGEE. The V segment lost 0 bases and the J segment 3 bases; nucleotides outside the gene matches: 6. The CDR3 region is CASSVAGGRWTDTQYF. The CDR3 DNA sequence: TGTGCCAGCAGCGTAGCGGGGGGGCGTTGGACAGATACGCAGTATTTT.

V and J are TRBV6-5 and TRBJ1-1; tentatively, D is TRBD1 (5 bases). Trimming pared 5 bases from V and 3 bases from J, leaving 13 bases between. The CDR3 totals 14 residues. The germline V gene has CDR1 MNHEY and CDR2 SVGAGI. The CDR3 DNA is TGTGCCAGCAGTAAATCAGGGAGAGACACTGAAGCTTTCTTT. As protein: CASSKSGRDTEAFF.

The V call is TRBV5-1, the J call TRBJ2-1; possible D gene TRBD2, 5 bases. Germline V gene sequence: CDR1 SGHRS, CDR2 YFSETQ. Trimming removed 1 base from V and 2 bases from J, with 13 bases in between. The CDR3 is 16 residues long. The CDR3 sequence: CASSLFFEGAYNEQFF. The CDR3 DNA is TGCGCCAGCAGCTTGTTTTTCGAGGGAGCCTACAATGAGCAGTTCTTC.

The chain is built from TRBV4-2 and TRBJ1-4; no clear D gene. Germline-derived CDR1 and CDR2 are LGHNA and YNFKEQ. V was shortened by 2 bases and J by 5 bases, with 9 bases between the two germline ends. The CDR3 is 14 amino acids. CDR3 amino acids: CASSQSGRNEKLFF. Written as DNA, the CDR3 is TGTGCCAGCAGCCAATCGGGTAGAAATGAAAAACTGTTTTTT.